This T cell receptor beta chain was observed in a study of Ad26.COV2.S vaccination and SARS-CoV-2 variants. Study at large: Donor joined the COV1001 Ad26.COV2.S trial arm.

Study results and caveats: People given the vaccine had a wider spike-specific TCR breadth than placebo recipients did.

This clone appeared many times. The antigen remains undetermined. This table comes from immunoSEQ multiplex PCR, and its TCRdb copy is limited to in-frame clones, with some not included. The sample has more than 350,000 clones; roughly 90% are singletons. V trimming: 5 bases; J trimming: 6 bases; junction bases outside the gene matches: 6. The CDR3 has 14 residues. Germline CDR1 MDHEN, CDR2 SYDVKM. Treatment here: roughly 19 received Ad26.COV2.S at low or high dose, single or two shots; 5 received placebo; per-sample allocation not given. Sampling happened 63 days after the first vaccine or placebo injection.

The sample consisted of peripheral blood, taken in a trial of Ad26.COV2.S vaccine versus placebo. The V gene is TRBV28, the J gene TRBJ2-1, with 8 bases fitting TRBD1. This sequence originates from a person aged 18 to 65 who received the Ad26.COV2.S COVID-19 vaccine or a placebo. Here the CDR3 reads CASSPGQEPNEQFF. The CDR3 DNA is TGTGCCAGCAGTCCGGGACAGGAGCCCAATGAGCAGTTCTTC.